These T cell receptor beta chains were read from a single sample in a study of control samples from healthy donors and cancer patients. Assay: immunoSEQ multiplex PCR; the TCRdb copy retains only in-frame clones and omits some. The repertoire has roughly 150,000 clones, about nine tenths of them found once; the top ten carry over 4.5%. The sequenced sample consisted of blood. The source is a man aged 25-45 years in good health. Both conserved end residues are part of each CDR3. The D gene is left open where the match is weak. Clone size is not always given. Where it is, it says once, few, many or a class for expanded clones.

cdr3_length	v_call	clone_size	j_call	d_call	cdr3_aa	cdr3_nt
14	TRBV5-5	-	TRBJ2-7	-	CASSYGGTGDEQYF	TGTGCCAGCAGCTACGGCGGAACTGGTGACGAGCAGTACTTC
11	TRBV19	-	TRBJ2-7	-	CASSMSYEQYF	TGTGCCAGTAGTATGTCCTACGAGCAGTACTTC
18	TRBV27	once	TRBJ2-1	TRBD1	CASSLTIPDRVSYNEQFF	TGTGCCAGCAGTTTAACCATACCGGACAGGGTCTCCTACAATGAGCAGTTCTTC
13	TRBV5-5	once	TRBJ1-1	-	CASSPTGTTEAFF	TGTGCCAGCAGCCCGACGGGGACCACTGAAGCTTTCTTT
16	TRBV5-1	-	TRBJ2-7	-	CASSLAGSRSTYEQYF	TGCGCCAGCAGCTTGGCCGGCTCCCGCTCCACCTACGAGCAGTACTTC
15	TRBV7-9	-	TRBJ1-6	-	CASREKSSYNSPLHF	TGTGCCAGCAGGGAGAAGAGCTCCTATAATTCACCCCTCCACTTT
17	TRBV5-1	-	TRBJ2-1	TRBD1	CASSSLPGQGINNEQFF	TGCGCCAGCAGCTCGCTTCCGGGACAGGGGATAAACAATGAGCAGTTCTTC
13	TRBV19	-	TRBJ2-2	-	CASSIDSTGELFF	TGTGCCAGTAGTATAGACTCAACCGGGGAGCTGTTTTTT
15	TRBV5-1	-	TRBJ2-5	TRBD1	CASSLGTGIKETQYF	TGCGCCAGCAGCTTGGGGACAGGCATCAAAGAGACCCAGTACTTC
12	TRBV5-4	-	TRBJ2-5	-	CASSGDLETQYF	TGTGCCAGCAGCGGGGACCTTGAGACCCAGTACTTC
17	TRBV14	-	TRBJ1-3	-	CASSQQGAGYSGNTIYF	TGTGCCAGCAGCCAACAAGGGGCAGGGTACTCTGGAAACACCATATATTTT
16	TRBV6-2/TRBV6-3	-	TRBJ2-1	TRBD2	CASSRRTSGSDNEQFF	TGTGCCAGCAGCCGCCGGACTAGCGGGAGTGACAATGAGCAGTTCTTC
14	TRBV5-1	-	TRBJ2-5	-	CASSLNRREETQYF	TGCGCCAGCAGCTTGAACAGGAGAGAAGAGACCCAGTACTTC
15	TRBV13	-	TRBJ2-7	-	CASSRGRGKDYEQYF	TGTGCCAGCAGCCGAGGTAGGGGGAAGGACTACGAGCAGTACTTC
14	TRBV19	-	TRBJ2-3	-	CASSTGTSTDTQYF	TGTGCCAGTAGTACAGGGACTAGCACAGATACGCAGTATTTT
14	TRBV6-5	-	TRBJ1-4	-	CASTRGIANEKLFF	TGTGCCAGCACAAGGGGGATTGCTAATGAAAAACTGTTTTTT
16	TRBV4-3	-	TRBJ2-2	-	CASSHQDLGGIGELFF	TGCGCCAGCAGCCATCAAGATCTTGGGGGAATCGGGGAGCTGTTTTTT
16	TRBV5-6	-	TRBJ2-7	TRBD2	CASSMPGLAGRYEQYF	TGTGCCAGCAGCATGCCGGGACTAGCGGGACGCTACGAGCAGTACTTC
15	TRBV6-5	-	TRBJ2-6	-	CASSYDGSGANVLTF	TGTGCCAGCAGTTACGATGGCTCTGGGGCCAACGTCCTGACTTTC
14	TRBV5-6	once	TRBJ2-7	TRBD1	CASSWGTVSYEQYF	TGTGCCAGCAGCTGGGGGACAGTCTCCTACGAGCAGTACTTC
14	TRBV5-1	-	TRBJ2-3	-	CASSLVGYTDTQYF	TGCGCCAGCAGCTTGGTAGGGTACACAGATACGCAGTATTTT
14	TRBV24-1	-	TRBJ1-2	-	CATSETTANYGYTF	TGTGCCACCAGTGAGACTACAGCTAACTATGGCTACACCTTC
14	TRBV19	-	TRBJ1-1	TRBD1	CASSTTTGVSEAFF	TGTGCCAGTAGTACCACTACAGGGGTCTCTGAAGCTTTCTTT
15	TRBV5-8	-	TRBJ1-4	TRBD1	CASSTGQGANEKLFF	TGTGCCAGCAGCACTGGACAGGGAGCTAATGAAAAACTGTTTTTT
12	TRBV12-3/TRBV12-4	-	TRBJ2-7	-	CASSLGHNEQYF	TGTGCCAGCAGTTTAGGGCATAACGAGCAGTACTTC
18	TRBV21-1	-	TRBJ1-5	-	CASSKCQFGGVGNQPQHF	TGTGCCAGCAGCAAATGCCAGTTCGGGGGTGTGGGGAATCAGCCCCAGCATTTT
16	TRBV9	-	TRBJ2-5	TRBD2	CASSVGGLGTQETQYF	TGTGCCAGCAGCGTAGGGGGACTAGGGACCCAAGAGACCCAGTACTTC
12	TRBV6-6	-	TRBJ2-1	-	CASSNSGNEQFF	TGTGCCAGCTCGAATAGCGGCAATGAGCAGTTCTTC
13	TRBV2	-	TRBJ2-7	-	CASRRDSAYEQYF	TGTGCCAGTCGCCGGGACTCGGCCTACGAGCAGTACTTC
12	TRBV7-3	-	TRBJ1-2	-	CASSPGYGGYTF	TGTGCCAGCAGCCCTGGTTATGGAGGCTACACCTTC
14	TRBV5-4	-	TRBJ2-1	-	CASSLVPGGVEQFF	TGTGCCAGCAGCTTGGTTCCCGGAGGTGTTGAGCAGTTCTTC
14	TRBV25-1	-	TRBJ1-6	-	CASSETRSYSPLHF	TGTGCCAGCAGTGAAACCCGTTCATATTCACCCCTCCACTTT
17	TRBV19	-	TRBJ2-5	TRBD2	CASSPRLAGGGQETQYF	TGTGCCAGTAGTCCCCGACTAGCGGGGGGAGGGCAAGAGACCCAGTACTTC
14	TRBV4-3	-	TRBJ2-3	-	CASSQDRQTDTQYF	TGCGCCAGCAGCCAAGATCGGCAGACAGATACGCAGTATTTT
14	TRBV7-9	-	TRBJ1-2	-	CASSFPADDYGYTF	TGTGCCAGCAGCTTTCCGGCGGACGACTATGGCTACACCTTC
13	TRBV30	-	TRBJ1-5	TRBD1	CAWSEGGGQPQHF	TGTGCCTGGAGTGAAGGGGGCGGGCAGCCCCAGCATTTT
12	TRBV24-1	once	TRBJ2-1	-	CATSARGNEQFF	TGTGCCACCAGTGCCCGGGGTAATGAGCAGTTCTTC
14	TRBV6-6	-	TRBJ1-4	TRBD1	CASSGTGPNEKLFF	TGTGCCAGCAGTGGGACAGGCCCTAATGAAAAACTGTTTTTT
13	TRBV9	-	TRBJ1-1	-	CASSARWNTEAFF	TGTGCCAGCAGCGCCCGATGGAACACTGAAGCTTTCTTT
15	TRBV9	-	TRBJ2-6	-	CASSVGLSGANVLTF	TGTGCCAGCAGCGTAGGTCTCTCTGGGGCCAACGTCCTGACTTTC
15	TRBV7-2	-	TRBJ1-3	-	CASSLILGTGNTIYF	TGTGCCAGCAGTTTGATCCTAGGGACAGGAAACACCATATATTTT
12	TRBV7-8	-	TRBJ1-1	-	CASSLDVSEAFF	TGTGCCAGCAGCCTTGATGTGTCTGAAGCTTTCTTT
16	TRBV4-3	-	TRBJ2-1	-	CASSQDGTGAYNEQFF	TGCGCCAGCAGCCAAGATGGGACGGGAGCGTACAATGAGCAGTTCTTC
16	TRBV5-8	-	TRBJ1-6	TRBD1	CASSQGQAAYNSPLHF	TGTGCCAGCAGCCAGGGACAGGCCGCCTATAATTCACCCCTCCACTTT
14	TRBV11-3	-	TRBJ2-1	-	CASSLRGSYNEQFF	TGTGCCAGCAGCTTACGGGGGAGTTACAATGAGCAGTTCTTC